These 17 T cell receptor beta chains share one sample of origin, sequenced in a study of regulatory T cells in long-lasting Graves disease. In building TCR beta libraries, iRepertoire HTBI primers were used together with Arm-PCR of CDR3 regions. TCRdb used MiXCR to reprocess the multiplex PCR reads, holding one entry per CDR3 protein. The sample shows 350,000 to 450,000 distinct CDR3 sequences, 20% to 25% of them seen only once. Time point here: persistent/refractory GD, antithyroid drugs over 5 years with positive TRAb. TCR sequences were obtained from RNA taken from PBMCs. Here the sequenced sample was peripheral blood mononuclear cells (PBMCs), taken when the disease was refractory, from a patient treated with antithyroid drugs. The receptors shown here come from a female donor with Graves disease.

V gene TRBV20-1 combines with J gene TRBJ2-3; D ambiguous. This CDR3 is built from 16 residues. CDR1 is DFQATT and CDR2 is SNEGSKA in the germline V gene (reference sequence). V lost 7 bases, J lost 5 bases, and 25 bases lay in between. Written as DNA, the CDR3 is TGCAGTGGCGCGAGCCAGGTCCACGTCTTCAAAGATACGCAGTATTTT. The encoded protein is CSGASQVHVFKDTQYF.

Only a few counts were recorded for this clonotype. The chain has TRBV6-2 or TRBV6-3 and TRBJ2-2; D gene unclear. The V end was cut by 0 bases, the J end by 4 bases, with 12 bases between. This CDR3 has 16 amino acids. Germline assignment: CDR1 MNHEY and CDR2 SVGEGT. The DNA for the CDR3 is TGTGCCAGCAGTTACTCGCGCGACGCAGCCACCGGGGAGCTGTTTTTT. It specifies CASSYSRDAATGELFF.

This clonotype was detected a few times. This rearrangement joins TRBV7-2 to TRBJ2-5, with a possible D match to TRBD2 (6 bases). Germline V lookup: CDR1 SGHTA, CDR2 FQGNSA. Trimming removed 0 bases at V and 9 bases at J, with 14 bases between. The CDR3 totals 14 residues. CDR3 bases: TGTGCCAGCAGCTTAGCTCAGGGCGGAGGGGCCCAGTACTTC. Protein: CASSLAQGGGAQYF.

This chain joins TRBV16 and TRBJ1-1; tentatively, D is TRBD1 (5 bases). CDR1 is KGHSY, CDR2 FQNENV, per germline. V was pared by 1 base and J by 3 bases, with 9 bases between. The CDR3 covers 14 residues. The CDR3 coding sequence is TGTGCCAGCAGCCAATTCCAGGGCGACACTGAAGCTTTCTTT. It yields the protein CASSQFQGDTEAFF.

This clonotype was detected many times. The chain recombines TRBV28 with TRBJ2-7, with D perhaps TRBD1 (7 bases). Per germline, CDR1 MDHEN and CDR2 SYDVKM. Trimming removed 6 bases from V and 2 bases from J, with 11 bases in between. The CDR3 sequence is 13 residues long. Here the CDR3 reads CASRRDRAYEQYF. The CDR3 nucleotides read TGTGCCAGCAGGCGGGACAGAGCCTACGAGCAGTACTTC.

This clonotype has a count of ten or more. The CDR3 DNA reads TGTGCCTGGAGTCCTACAGGGCGCACTGAAGCTTTCTTT. This translates into CAWSPTGRTEAFF. The chain joins TRBV30 to TRBJ1-1; tentative D call: TRBD1 (6 bases). V was clipped by 2 bases and J by 4 bases, with 11 bases between them. The CDR3 spans 13 residues. Looked up from germline, CDR1 is GTSNPN and CDR2 is SVGIG (reference sequence).

The table lists this clonotype with many counts. This chain connects TRBV29-1 to TRBJ1-1, with 10 nucleotides matching TRBD1. J was trimmed by 5 bases and V by 7 bases; bases with no gene match: 16. Germline CDR1 reads SQVTM; CDR2 reads ANQGSEA. This CDR3 spans 16 amino acids. CDR3 protein: CSAIPRQGAERTEAFF. The CDR3 coding sequence is TGCAGCGCAATACCTCGACAGGGGGCAGAGAGGACTGAAGCTTTCTTT.

This clonotype was observed at least ten times. The V gene is TRBV5-1, the J gene TRBJ2-7; the D gene is possibly TRBD2 (5 bases). CDR1 and CDR2 (germline): SGHRS, YFSETQ. V lost 6 bases to trimming and J lost 2 bases, with 9 bases between them. This CDR3 is 12 amino acids long. The CDR3 region has the DNA TGCGCCAGCAATGACGGGACCTACGAGCAGTACTTC. As protein: CASNDGTYEQYF.

Many counts were recorded for this clonotype. This chain connects TRBV7-2 to TRBJ2-5; the D gene is possibly TRBD2 (5 bases). The V end lost 4 bases, the J end lost 3 bases, and 15 bases lay between the germline ends. Germline-derived CDR1 and CDR2 are SGHTA and FQGNSA. CDR3 length: 15 amino acids. CDR3 in DNA: TGTGCCAGCAGCTATGCCTTAGCGAAGGAAGAGACCCAGTACTTC. Its translation is CASSYALAKEETQYF.

This clonotype was observed a handful of times. The rearrangement uses TRBV24-1 and TRBJ1-5; tentative D call: TRBD1 (5 bases). The CDR3 is 13 residues long. The germline gives CDR1 KGHDR, CDR2 SFDVKD. The germline V and J ends were trimmed by 5 bases and 5 bases, with 9 bases remaining between them. The CDR3 spells CATSGWGDQPQHF. The CDR3 DNA sequence: TGTGCCACCAGTGGCTGGGGGGATCAGCCCCAGCATTTT.

This clonotype occurred once. The chain carries TRBV28 and TRBJ2-4, with D unresolved. The germline V and J ends were trimmed by 6 bases and 4 bases, with 19 bases remaining between them. This CDR3 contains 16 residues. Germline V gene sequence: CDR1 MDHEN, CDR2 SYDVKM. The DNA for the CDR3 is TGTGCCAGCAGGCCCTGGGCAGGCAATACTAAAAACATTCAGTACTTC. It specifies CASRPWAGNTKNIQYF. The full variable domain, rest sourced from reference TRBV28 and TRBJ2-4, is DVKVTQSSRYLVKRTGEKVFLECVQDMDHENMFWYRQDPGLGLRLIYFSYDVKMKEKGDIPEGYSVSREKKERFSLILESASTNQTSMYLCASRPWAGNTKNIQYFGAGTRLSVL.

This clonotype was seen a few times. The J gene is TRBJ2-5, the V gene TRBV5-5; 8 positions agree with TRBD1. The CDR3 is 15 residues long. CDR1 is SGHKS and CDR2 is YYEKEE in the germline V gene (reference sequence). The V gene end was trimmed by 4 bases and the J gene end by 4 bases; junction bases not matched to a gene: 9. CDR3 sequence reads: CASSGIAGGGETQYF. The CDR3 nucleotides read TGTGCCAGCAGCGGGATAGCAGGGGGCGGAGAGACCCAGTACTTC.

The chain joins TRBV19 to TRBJ1-5; TRBD1 aligns across 9 bases. Unmatched junction bases numbered 9, after V lost 8 bases and J lost 7 bases. CDR1 and CDR2 from the germline V gene are LNHDA and SQIVND (reference sequence). The CDR3 is made up of 14 amino acids. CDR3 nucleotide sequence: TGTGCCAGTGGCCGGGACAGGGTGAGACAGCCCCAGCATTTT. Its protein product is CASGRDRVRQPQHF.

This clonotype occurred many times. The CDR3 loop is CSVETVWALNTEAFF. The CDR3 DNA sequence: TGCAGCGTTGAGACAGTATGGGCCCTCAACACTGAAGCTTTCTTT. V usage is TRBV29-1 and J usage is TRBJ1-1; D is perhaps TRBD1 (5 bases). Per germline, CDR1 SQVTM and CDR2 ANQGSEA. There are 15 residues in the CDR3. V gave up 3 bases and J gave up 2 bases, with 16 bases separating them.

This clonotype was seen many times. The gene calls are TRBV2 and TRBJ1-1; no definite D call. Germline values: CDR1 SNHLY, CDR2 FYNNEI. Between the trimmed V and J ends, which lost 3 bases and 4 bases, there was a span of 12 bases. The CDR3 runs 14 residues. The CDR3 is CASSEPLFLTEAFF. The CDR3 DNA sequence: TGTGCCAGCAGTGAGCCTCTCTTCCTCACTGAAGCTTTCTTT.

This clonotype has at least ten counts. This rearrangement joins TRBV7-2 to TRBJ2-7; 14 bases map to TRBD2. This CDR3 region has 16 residues. The ends lost 0 bases at V and 5 bases at J; junction bases unmatched: 3. CDR1 SGHTA and CDR2 FQGNSA come from the germline V gene. The CDR3 coding sequence is TGTGCCAGCAGCTTAGCCGGGACTAGCGGGAGCAACGAGCAGTACTTC. Encoded protein: CASSLAGTSGSNEQYF.

On this clonotype: Just one base apart from a much larger clone, this may be a read error. The chain combines TRBV28 with TRBJ2-2; possible D gene TRBD2, 6 bases. Trimming took 5 bases from V and 6 from J, leaving 22 bases between them. The CDR3 contains 17 residues. Germline assignment: CDR1 MDHEN and CDR2 SYDVKM. This CDR3 reads CASSPNRDFHQPGELFF. In DNA form, the CDR3 reads TGTGCCAGCAGTCCAAACCGGGACTTTCATCAACCCGGGGAGCTGTTTTTT.